This entry describes one T cell receptor (beta chain). The data stem from a study of T cells expressing NK-cell markers. Scientists made TCR beta cDNA using 5'RACE template switching with UMIs. TCRdb reprocessed the 5' RACE reads, with one entry per CDR3 protein and no DNA. The sample data list tens of thousands of distinct CDR3 sequences. The sequencing input was blood T cells: a sorted CD56 or NKG2C T cell subset, CD4+ or CD8+ T cells, or bulk PBMC T cells (not recorded which). This TCR came from a man aged 18-70 years in good health.

CDR3 region: CASSFNFYEQYF. The chain is built from TRBV6-2 or TRBV6-3 and TRBJ2-7. The germline V gene encodes CDR1 MNHEY and CDR2 SVGEGT. The CDR3 is 12 residues long.